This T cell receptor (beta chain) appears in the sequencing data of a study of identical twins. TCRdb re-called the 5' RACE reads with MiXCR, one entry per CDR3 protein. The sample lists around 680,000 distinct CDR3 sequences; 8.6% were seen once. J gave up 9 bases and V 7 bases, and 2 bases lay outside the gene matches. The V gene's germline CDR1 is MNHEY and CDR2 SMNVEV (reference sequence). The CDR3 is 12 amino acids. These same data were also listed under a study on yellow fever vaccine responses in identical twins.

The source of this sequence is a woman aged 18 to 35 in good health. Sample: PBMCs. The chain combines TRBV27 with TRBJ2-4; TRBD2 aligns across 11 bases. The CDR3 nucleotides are TGTGCCAGCATCGGACTAGCGGGCATTCAGTACTTC. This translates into CASIGLAGIQYF.